Described below is a single T cell receptor beta chain sequence and its context. The antigen is undetermined. The sample comes from a study of cytomegalovirus exposure and HLA in healthy donors. Points from the study as a whole: While the bulk of TCR sequences proved rare, some public TCRs turned up in many donors.

The donors were part of the validation cohort, which consisted of about 120 subjects and was separate from the first cohort of hundreds of subjects. Clones were read by immunoSEQ multiplex PCR, and TCRdb kept only the in-frame ones, dropping some. In the table there are approximately 140,000 clones, around 90% of which are singletons. The sequence came from a man aged 18 to 30 in good health and CMV-seropositive. The source material was PBMCs.

CDR3 DNA: TGTGCCACCAGCAGACCTAATGACAGGGCAAGCAATGAGCAGTTCTTC. Translated, it gives CATSRPNDRASNEQFF. The chain is built from TRBV15 and TRBJ2-1; 7 bases line up with TRBD1. V shed 2 bases and J 6 bases; nucleotides not matched to a gene: 10. The CDR3 consists of 16 residues. From germline, CDR1 is LNHNV and CDR2 YYDKDF (reference sequence).